This record covers a single T cell receptor (beta chain). The V gene's germline CDR1 is MDHEN and CDR2 SYDVKM. This CDR3 spans 19 amino acids. Trimming took 5 bases from V and 6 from J; bases not matched to a gene: 17. The sample is drawn from a study of blood T cell repertoires in COVID-19. In the authors' workflow: For nucleated cells, counts were estimated from reference gene primer amplification. Assay used: immunoSEQ multiplex PCR; TCRdb lists only in-frame clones, some missing. V, J and clone size derive from that table, while D and trimming were established from the DNA sequence. Of approximately 280,000 clones listed, around nine tenths were seen once; the top ten hold 6% to 7%.

The clonotype originates from a middle-aged woman who had recovered from COVID-19. The V and J genes are TRBV28 and TRBJ1-6; 9 bases match TRBD1. Input material: PBMCs or T cells enriched from blood (not recorded which). The CDR3 nucleotides are TGTGCCAGCAGTCCCGGACAGGGGATAAAACTAACGGTTAATTCACCCCTCCACTTT. This gives the protein CASSPGQGIKLTVNSPLHF.